This TCR beta chain was recovered during a study of regulatory T cells in long-lasting Graves disease. The study, taken as a whole, reports: It was peripheral blood alone, not thyroid tissue, that was studied.

Germline CDR1 and CDR2: MGHRA and YSYEKL. The CDR3 is made up of 19 amino acids. V was clipped by 4 bases and J by 0 bases, with 22 bases between them. As concerns this clonotype: Its antigen is not known.

The authors built TCR beta libraries using iRepertoire HTBI primers and Arm-PCR of CDR3 regions. TCRdb re-analysed the multiplex PCR reads in MiXCR, keeping a single row per CDR3 protein. The table lists about 530,000 distinct CDR3 sequences, about 16% of them singletons. Time point denoted: newly diagnosed GD, antithyroid drugs for less than 3 months. Scientists built the TCR library using RNA that was extracted from PBMCs. The sample was also linked to a second study, of T cells in Graves' hyperthyroidism and ophthalmopathy. According to that study: Graves' hyperthyroidism was deemed stable absent ophthalmopathy progression within 18 months. Through a model of 13 V-J features, ophthalmopathy was separated from stable hyperthyroidism.

The receptor's source is a woman aged 40 to 65 with Graves disease. The sequences come from peripheral blood mononuclear cells (PBMCs), collected at new diagnosis, from a patient treated with antithyroid drugs. The rearrangement links TRBV4-1 to TRBJ1-3; unclear D gene. The CDR3 region is CASSLQTTPLIDSGNTIYF. The CDR3 DNA reads TGCGCCAGCAGCCTCCAGACTACCCCACTAATCGACTCTGGAAACACCATATATTTT.